This entry concerns a single T cell receptor (beta chain). Sequenced by immunoSEQ multiplex PCR; TCRdb stores in-frame clones only, minus some. Here the sample spans 660,000 or so clones, 90% to 97% being singletons. This entry belongs to a study of shared clonotypes between healthy human individuals. CDR1 and CDR2 from the germline V gene are PRHDT and FYEKMQ (reference sequence). V was clipped by 4 bases and J by 7 bases, with 20 bases between them. The CDR3 has 16 residues. Only CD45RO-negative cells positively selected for CCR7 counted as naive CD8 cells, so terminally differentiated effector memory CD45RA+ cells were excluded.

Sequenced material: naive CD8+ T cells sorted from blood. The chain joins TRBV13 to TRBJ2-1; D is possibly TRBD2 (7 bases). This receptor was taken from a woman in her 30s in good health. Here the CDR3 reads CASSWTWGGGDNEQFF. CDR3 DNA: TGTGCCAGCAGCTGGACCTGGGGGGGCGGAGATAATGAGCAGTTCTTC.